Shown below are 23 T cell receptor beta chains from a single sample sequenced in a study of type 1 regulatory T cells. Antigens of these TCRs are unknown. TCRdb called the reads again in MiXCR, with one record for every CDR3 protein. This table holds 55,000 to 65,000 distinct CDR3 sequences, around 62% found once. Specimen: cultured non-Tr1 T cells, either the whole culture or a sorted T cell fraction (not recorded which). Every receptor here comes from a human donor in good health.

The table lists this clonotype with a few counts. The genes are TRBV6-1 and TRBJ1-1; D perhaps matches TRBD1 (5 bases). Germline values: CDR1 MNHNS, CDR2 SASEGT. The CDR3 totals 15 residues. With 4 bases removed from V and 0 bases from J, the gap between germline ends came to 12 bases. The DNA for the CDR3 is TGTGCCAGCAGTGTGACAGTCAATATGAACACTGAAGCTTTCTTT. As protein: CASSVTVNMNTEAFF.

The chain carries TRBV11-2 and TRBJ1-6; 8 nucleotides agree with TRBD1. V lost 3 bases and J lost 10; bases outside the gene matches: 8. CDR3 length: 15 residues. CDR1 is SGHAT, CDR2 FQNNGV, per germline. This chain's CDR3 is CASSFDRGRGSPLHF. CDR3 DNA sequence: TGTGCCAGCAGCTTCGACAGGGGAAGAGGATCACCCCTCCACTTT.

The chain is built from TRBV5-1 and TRBJ2-1; TRBD2 aligns across 13 bases. With V trimmed by 4 bases and J by 4 bases, 11 bases remained unmatched. CDR1 is SGHRS and CDR2 is YFSETQ in the germline V gene. The CDR3 covers 18 residues. CDR3 loop: CASSPDGTSGNLYNEQFF. The CDR3 coding sequence is TGCGCCAGCAGCCCGGACGGGACTAGCGGGAATTTATACAATGAGCAGTTCTTC. Combining the CDR3 with reference TRBV5-1 and TRBJ2-1 gives the whole variable domain KAGVTQTPRYLIKTRGQQVTLSCSPISGHRSVSWYQQTPGQGLQFLFEYFSETQRNKGNFPGRFSGRQFSNSRSEMNVSTLELGDSALYLCASSPDGTSGNLYNEQFFGPGTRLTVL.

This chain links TRBV28 with TRBJ2-5; 12 bases align to TRBD2. The V gene's germline CDR1 is MDHEN and CDR2 SYDVKM. This CDR3 has 15 amino acids. The junction had 5 bases not matched to a gene; V was cut back by 5 bases and J by 4 bases. CDR3 region: CASSPGLAGTETQYF. The CDR3 coding sequence is TGTGCCAGCAGTCCAGGACTAGCGGGAACAGAGACCCAGTACTTC.

The chain couples TRBV7-8 to TRBJ2-3, with 7 nucleotides matching TRBD1. V gave up 5 bases and J gave up 1 base; unmatched junction bases: 12. Germline V gene data show CDR1 as SGHVS and CDR2 as FQNEAQ. This CDR3 contains 17 residues. The CDR3 loop reads CASSPTFDRAGTDTQYF. The CDR3, as DNA: TGTGCCAGCAGCCCCACGTTCGACAGGGCCGGCACAGATACGCAGTATTTT.

V is TRBV10-3 and J is TRBJ1-4; D uncertain. V was clipped by 4 bases and J by 1 base, with 10 bases between them. Germline assignment: CDR1 ENHRY and CDR2 SYGVKD. The length of the CDR3 is 15 residues. CDR3 region: CAISGGDETNEKLFF. The CDR3 DNA follows: TGTGCCATCAGTGGCGGGGATGAAACTAATGAAAAACTGTTTTTT.

CDR3 loop: CASSQQAVISPLHF. The CDR3 DNA is TGCGCCAGCAGCCAGCAGGCAGTTATCTCACCCCTCCACTTT. This sequence joins TRBV4-3 and TRBJ1-6; no clear D gene. The CDR3 loop spans 14 amino acids. CDR1 and CDR2 (germline): LGHNA, YSLEER. V lost 3 bases and J 10 bases, leaving 13 bases between the germline ends.

V and J are TRBV12-5 and TRBJ2-2, with D tentatively TRBD2 (6 bases). Germline CDR1 reads LGHNT; CDR2 reads FRNRAP. The V end was cut by 0 bases, the J end by 4 bases, with 30 bases between. CDR3 length equals 22 residues. Here the CDR3 DNA reads TGTGCTAGTGGTTTGGTACTCCCTGGGGTCATCAGCCGGGAGATTCTCACCGGGGAGCTGTTTTTT. Protein sequence: CASGLVLPGVISREILTGELFF.

V usage is TRBV28 and J usage is TRBJ2-7, with 9 bases identical to TRBD2. Looked up from germline, CDR1 is MDHEN and CDR2 is SYDVKM. J lost 5 bases, V lost 7 bases, and 3 bases had no gene match. This CDR3 comprises 12 residues. CDR3 sequence reads: CASTAGGHEQYF. CDR3 bases: TGTGCCAGCACGGCGGGGGGGCACGAGCAGTACTTC.

The chain carries TRBV30 and TRBJ1-5; weak D call: TRBD1 (5 bases). The CDR3 has 13 amino acids. The germline V gene has CDR1 GTSNPN and CDR2 SVGIG (reference sequence). V shed 2 bases and J shed 4 bases, with 9 bases lying between them. CDR3: CAWSSRENQPQHF. CDR3 DNA: TGTGCCTGGAGTAGCAGGGAGAATCAGCCCCAGCATTTT.

This chain uses TRBV18 with TRBJ2-1, with D hard to call. Germline CDR1 KGHSH, CDR2 LQKENI. The CDR3 runs to 15 residues. V lost 0 bases to trimming and J lost 4 bases, with 10 bases between them. CDR3 in DNA: TGTGCCAGCTCACCACCGAGAGTCGTGTACAATGAGCAGTTCTTC. This encodes CASSPPRVVYNEQFF. Full variable domain (remainder filled in from reference TRBV18 and TRBJ2-1): NAGVMQNPRHLVRRRGQEARLRCSPMKGHSHVYWYRQLPEEGLKFMVYLQKENIIDESGMPKERFSAEFPKEGPSILRIQQVVRGDSAAYFCASSPPRVVYNEQFFGPGTRLTVL.

The chain is built from TRBV20-1 and TRBJ2-7; no clear D gene. This CDR3 has 14 amino acids. Trimming shortened V by 6 bases and J by 4 bases, and 19 bases separated the two germline ends. Germline V gives CDR1 DFQATT, CDR2 SNEGSKA (reference sequence). This CDR3 is CSAPKGRFGYEQYF. The CDR3 coding sequence is TGCAGTGCCCCTAAGGGTAGGTTCGGGTACGAGCAGTACTTC.

The rearrangement joins TRBV20-1 to TRBJ2-3; 10 nucleotides match TRBD2. The CDR3 is made up of 13 amino acids. V was pared by 6 bases and J by 4 bases, with 4 bases of the junction left unmatched. CDR1 is DFQATT and CDR2 is SNEGSKA in the germline V gene (reference sequence). Here the CDR3 reads CSAAGGRADTQYF. CDR3 in DNA: TGCAGTGCAGCGGGAGGGAGAGCAGATACGCAGTATTTT.

This clonotype has only one observation. This rearrangement joins TRBV5-1 to TRBJ2-7; no clear D. CDR3 length equals 13 residues. V lost 9 bases and J 0 bases, leaving 13 bases between the germline ends. Germline V CDR1 and CDR2: SGHRS, YFSETQ. The CDR3 DNA reads as TGCGCCACCGCTTTCGAGGTCTCCTACGAGCAGTACTTC. Its protein product is CATAFEVSYEQYF.

The V gene is TRBV20-1, the J gene TRBJ1-2, with 7 bases identical to TRBD1. The trim removed 3 bases at V and 8 bases at J, leaving 15 bases unmatched. The CDR3 spans 15 residues. Germline CDR1 is DFQATT and CDR2 is SNEGSKA (reference sequence). CDR3 residues: CSASDRVGVRDGYTF. CDR3 sequence (DNA): TGCAGTGCTAGCGACAGGGTGGGCGTGAGGGACGGCTACACCTTC.

The rearrangement links TRBV28 to TRBJ2-7; the match to TRBD2 covers 9 bases. Unmatched junction bases numbered 15, after V lost 6 bases and J lost 12 bases. The CDR3 loop spans 14 amino acids. The germline CDR1 and CDR2 sequences are MDHEN and SYDVKM. The CDR3 loop reads CASSDLAGVGGGYF. CDR3 DNA sequence: TGTGCCAGCAGCGACTTAGCGGGAGTTGGTGGGGGGTACTTC. The full variable domain, completed using reference TRBV28 and TRBJ2-7, is DVKVTQSSRYLVKRTGEKVFLECVQDMDHENMFWYRQDPGLGLRLIYFSYDVKMKEKGDIPEGYSVSREKKERFSLILESASTNQTSMYLCASSDLAGVGGGYFGPGTRLTVT.

This clonotype was observed a few times. The chain joins TRBV5-1 to TRBJ2-3; 9 bases agree with TRBD2. CDR3 length: 14 residues. Germline trimming cut 3 bases from V and 4 bases from J; bases unmatched to any gene: 3. CDR1 and CDR2 (germline): SGHRS, YFSETQ. The DNA for the CDR3 is TGCGCCAGCAGCTCCCGACTAGCGGCAGATACGCAGTATTTT. Its translation: CASSSRLAADTQYF.

The V gene is TRBV2, the J gene TRBJ2-3; 8 bases match TRBD1. J gave up 4 bases and V 4 bases, and 7 bases lay outside the gene matches. Looked up from germline, CDR1 is SNHLY and CDR2 is FYNNEI. The CDR3 loop spans 15 amino acids. The CDR3 sequence: CASSGDRGKADTQYF. The DNA for the CDR3 is TGTGCCAGCAGTGGTGACAGGGGAAAGGCAGATACGCAGTATTTT.

The chain couples TRBV18 to TRBJ2-3; TRBD1 matches 8 bases. Germline CDR1 reads KGHSH; CDR2 reads LQKENI. J was trimmed by 5 bases and V by 3 bases; bases with no gene match: 7. This CDR3 is 15 amino acids long. The DNA of the CDR3 is TGTGCCAGCTCACCCGGAGGGGGGACAGGAGATACGCAGTATTTT. The encoded protein is CASSPGGGTGDTQYF.

The sample holds a few counts of this clonotype. Here the CDR3 DNA reads TGCGCCAGCAGCTTGGAGGGCGGAAAGAACACTGAAGCTTTCTTT. This encodes CASSLEGGKNTEAFF. The chain is built from TRBV5-1 and TRBJ1-1; D is undetermined. V lost 0 bases, J lost 1 base, and 10 bases lay in between. Looked up from germline, CDR1 is SGHRS and CDR2 is YFSETQ. CDR3 length equals 15 residues. The whole variable domain, remainder taken from reference TRBV5-1 and TRBJ1-1, is KAGVTQTPRYLIKTRGQQVTLSCSPISGHRSVSWYQQTPGQGLQFLFEYFSETQRNKGNFPGRFSGRQFSNSRSEMNVSTLELGDSALYLCASSLEGGKNTEAFFGQGTRLTVV.

The genes are TRBV30 and TRBJ1-2, with a weak D call TRBD1 (5 bases). Trimming left V 1 base short and J 3 bases short, with 15 bases between. CDR3 length: 15 residues. Germline V CDR1 and CDR2: GTSNPN, SVGIG (reference sequence). CDR3 in amino acids: CAWSGGARNDYGYTF. DNA for the CDR3: TGTGCCTGGAGTGGAGGGGCGCGAAACGACTATGGCTACACCTTC.

The gene calls are TRBV5-1 and TRBJ1-1; D ambiguous. Germline V CDR1 and CDR2: SGHRS, YFSETQ. Between the trimmed V and J ends, which lost 0 bases and 1 base, there was a span of 13 bases. The CDR3 spans 16 residues. Written as DNA, the CDR3 is TGCGCCAGCAGCTTGGGGGCGGGATTTAGGAACACTGAAGCTTTCTTT. It codes for CASSLGAGFRNTEAFF.

The chain recombines TRBV18 with TRBJ1-1; D might be TRBD1 (6 bases). Germline V gene data show CDR1 as KGHSH and CDR2 as LQKENI. The V end lost 6 bases, the J end lost 1 base, and 9 bases lay between the germline ends. The CDR3 totals 13 residues. The CDR3 DNA follows: TGTGCCAGCTCTCAGGGGCGGAACACTGAAGCTTTCTTT. It is translated as CASSQGRNTEAFF.